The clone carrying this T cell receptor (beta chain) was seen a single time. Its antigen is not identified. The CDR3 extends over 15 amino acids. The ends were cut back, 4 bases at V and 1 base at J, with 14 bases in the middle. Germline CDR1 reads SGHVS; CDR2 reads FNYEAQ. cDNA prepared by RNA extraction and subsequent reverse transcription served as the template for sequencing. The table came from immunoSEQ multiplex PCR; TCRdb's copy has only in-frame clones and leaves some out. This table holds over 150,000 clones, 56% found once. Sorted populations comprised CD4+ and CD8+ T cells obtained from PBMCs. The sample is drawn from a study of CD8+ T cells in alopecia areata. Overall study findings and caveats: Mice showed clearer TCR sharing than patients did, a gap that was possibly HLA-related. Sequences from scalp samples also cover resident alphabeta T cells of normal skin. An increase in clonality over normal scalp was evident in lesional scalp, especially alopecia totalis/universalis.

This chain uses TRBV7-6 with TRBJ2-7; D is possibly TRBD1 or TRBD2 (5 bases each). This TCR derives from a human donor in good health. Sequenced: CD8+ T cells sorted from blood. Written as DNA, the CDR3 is TGTGCCAGCAGCTGGGACGGGACGGATTCCTACGAGCAGTACTTC. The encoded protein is CASSWDGTDSYEQYF.